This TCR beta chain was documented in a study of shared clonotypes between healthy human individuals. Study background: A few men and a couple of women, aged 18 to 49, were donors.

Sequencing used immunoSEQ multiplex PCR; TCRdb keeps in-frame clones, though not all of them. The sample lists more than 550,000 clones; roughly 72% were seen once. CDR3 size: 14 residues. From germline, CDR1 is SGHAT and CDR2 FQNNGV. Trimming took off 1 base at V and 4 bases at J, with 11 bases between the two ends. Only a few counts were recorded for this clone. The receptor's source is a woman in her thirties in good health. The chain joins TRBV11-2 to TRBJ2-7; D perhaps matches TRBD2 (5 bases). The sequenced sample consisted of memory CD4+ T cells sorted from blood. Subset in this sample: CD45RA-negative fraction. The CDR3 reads CASSLVARAYEQYF. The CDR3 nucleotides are TGTGCCAGCAGCTTAGTCGCGCGGGCGTACGAGCAGTACTTC. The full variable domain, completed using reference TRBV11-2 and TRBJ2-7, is EAGVAQSPRYKIIEKRQSVAFWCNPISGHATLYWYQQILGQGPKLLIQFQNNGVVDDSQLPKDRFSAERLKGVDSTLKIQPAKLEDSAVYLCASSLVARAYEQYFGPGTRLTVT.